The T cell receptor (beta chain) described here comes from a study of OX40 agonist ivuxolimab in advanced cancers. Study in general: Ivuxolimab, an agonist antibody against OX40 (CD134), was given to patients. From roughly 20 to 85 years was the age range, with a mean of approximately 63 years, and nearly 85% were male. Partial responses were achieved by three patients, one with hepatocellular carcinoma and two with cutaneous melanoma.

This clone was seen a single time. Assay used: immunoSEQ multiplex PCR; TCRdb lists only in-frame clones, some missing. The table includes tens of thousands of clones, 70% to 90% detected once. CDR1 and CDR2 (germline): SGHDT, YYEEEE. The CDR3 loop spans 15 amino acids. V was cut by 1 base and J by 4 bases, with 11 bases left in between. Sequenced here: CD4+ or CD8+ T cells sorted from blood, sampled in a trial of the OX40 agonist ivuxolimab. The receptor was isolated from an adult with an advanced solid tumor such as melanoma, head and neck, liver or kidney cancer. This chain uses TRBV5-6 with TRBJ2-2; D is possibly TRBD1 or TRBD2 (6 bases each). The CDR3 sequence: CASSLWGAGTGELFF. The CDR3 region has the DNA TGTGCCAGCAGCTTGTGGGGGGCGGGCACCGGGGAGCTGTTTTTT.